The clone carrying this TCR beta chain showed up many times. These data originate in a study of T cells in Graves' hyperthyroidism and ophthalmopathy. RNA transcripts gave rise to amplified TCR beta CDR3 regions. Researchers ran a first-round RT-PCR on the TCR CDR3 using the HTBI primer set. TCRdb recomputed calls from the multiplex PCR reads with MiXCR, one row per CDR3 protein. The table has 370,000 or so distinct CDR3 sequences, 13% seen once; the top ten hold about 20%. The study excluded patients with uncontrolled infection, other autoimmune disease, pregnancy or lactation. A roughly 10 ml volume of fresh peripheral blood provided the PBMCs. This CDR3 spans 18 amino acids. In germline, CDR1 is MDHEN, CDR2 SYDVKM. Germline trimming cut 2 bases from V and 2 bases from J; bases unmatched to any gene: 9.

The V call is TRBV28, the J call TRBJ2-3; 11 nucleotides align to TRBD2. The clonotype originates from a man younger than 40 with Graves' hyperthyroidism that later progressed to Graves' ophthalmopathy. What was sequenced was blood. The CDR3 DNA sequence: TGTGCCAGCAGTTTAAGGGCTAGCGGGGGGTACTCCACAGATACGCAGTATTTT. This translates into CASSLRASGGYSTDTQYF.